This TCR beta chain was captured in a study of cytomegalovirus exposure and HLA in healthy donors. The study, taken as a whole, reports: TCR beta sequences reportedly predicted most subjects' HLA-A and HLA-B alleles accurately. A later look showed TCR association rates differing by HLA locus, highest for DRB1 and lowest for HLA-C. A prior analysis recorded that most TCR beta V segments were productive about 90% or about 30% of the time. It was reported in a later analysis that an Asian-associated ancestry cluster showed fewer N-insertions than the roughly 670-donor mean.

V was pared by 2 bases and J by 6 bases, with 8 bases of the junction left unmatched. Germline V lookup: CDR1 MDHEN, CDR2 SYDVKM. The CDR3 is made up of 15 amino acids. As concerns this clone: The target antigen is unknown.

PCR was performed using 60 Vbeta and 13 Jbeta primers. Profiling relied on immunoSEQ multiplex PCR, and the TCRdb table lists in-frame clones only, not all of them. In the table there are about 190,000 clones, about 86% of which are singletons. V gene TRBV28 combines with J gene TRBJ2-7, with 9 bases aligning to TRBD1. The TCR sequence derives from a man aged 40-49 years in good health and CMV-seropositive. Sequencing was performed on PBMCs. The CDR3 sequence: CASSLNRGRRSEQYF. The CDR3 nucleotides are TGTGCCAGCAGTTTAAACAGGGGGCGCCGATCCGAGCAGTACTTC.